A selection of T cell receptor beta chains follows, all from one sample in a study of naive and memory T cell subsets. TCRdb used MiXCR to reprocess the UMI-ligation and nested PCR reads, holding one entry per CDR3 protein. The table includes 80,000 to 95,000 distinct CDR3 sequences, approximately 10% detected once. The sample was naive CD8+ T cells from blood. These receptors all come from a human donor in good health. CDR3s include the opening cysteine and the closing phenylalanine or tryptophan. A D gene is named only where the DNA matches it firmly. Clone size is given for some rows only: seen once, a few or many times, or a class if the clone is expanded.

D gene	V gene	clone size	J gene	CDR3 DNA	CDR3 protein
-	TRBV24-1	-	TRBJ1-3	TGTGCCACGCAAGGGGGGCTGGGAAACACCATATATTTT	CATQGGLGNTIYF
-	TRBV29-1	few	TRBJ2-2	TGCAGCGTTGACTCTGGACGGACCGGGGAGCTGTTTTTT	CSVDSGRTGELFF
-	TRBV7-9	few	TRBJ2-1	TGTGCCAGCAGCTTAGTAGCGAGTGAGCAGTTCTTC	CASSLVASEQFF
-	TRBV5-6	many	TRBJ1-1	TGTGCCAGCAGCCTAGACAGGGAAGCTTTCTTT	CASSLDREAFF
TRBD1	TRBV20-1	-	TRBJ2-1	TGCAGTGCTAGAGATAGCACAGGGGGCCGGGGGAATGAGCAGTTCTTC	CSARDSTGGRGNEQFF
-	TRBV2	-	TRBJ2-3	TGTGCCAGCACCACCTGGGAACGTTCTAACACAGATACGCAGTATTTT	CASTTWERSNTDTQYF
-	TRBV25-1	-	TRBJ2-7	TGTGCCAGCCAACTAGGGCCCCACGAGCAGTACTTC	CASQLGPHEQYF
TRBD1	TRBV7-9	few	TRBJ1-5	TGTGCCAGCAGCTTAATGGACAGGGGAGACAATCAGCCCCAGCATTTT	CASSLMDRGDNQPQHF
TRBD2	TRBV11-1	few	TRBJ2-1	TGTGCCAGCAGCGGGGGACTAGCGGGAGGCACGAGGTACAATGAGCAGTTCTTC	CASSGGLAGGTRYNEQFF
TRBD2	TRBV7-8	few	TRBJ2-7	TGTGCCAGCAGCTTAGCGTCGGGGGGGCCTACGAACTACGAGCAGTACTTC	CASSLASGGPTNYEQYF
-	TRBV12-3/TRBV12-4	few	TRBJ2-7	TGTGCCAGCAGTTTTGGCAGGGGGGCGTACGAGCAGTACTTC	CASSFGRGAYEQYF
-	TRBV6-4	-	TRBJ2-1	TGTGCCAGCAGTGACTCTCTAGGACGCTACAATGAGCAGTTCTTC	CASSDSLGRYNEQFF
TRBD1	TRBV5-6	-	TRBJ2-7	TGTGCCAGCAGCGGCGGGACAGGGTCTAGGGAGCAGTACTTC	CASSGGTGSREQYF
-	TRBV4-1	many	TRBJ1-5	TGCGCCAGCAGCCAAGTGGGGGATAGCAATCAGCCCCAGCATTTT	CASSQVGDSNQPQHF
-	TRBV5-1	-	TRBJ2-7	TGCGCCAGCAGCCACGGACAGAAGTACGAGCAGTACTTC	CASSHGQKYEQYF
TRBD1	TRBV7-8	-	TRBJ2-1	TGTGCCAGCAGCCGAACTCGGACAGGGATTTACAATGAGCAGTTCTTC	CASSRTRTGIYNEQFF
TRBD1	TRBV20-1	-	TRBJ2-4	TGCAGTGCTAGAGGGGACAGGGTCAAAGCCCTAGCCAAAAACATTCAGTACTTC	CSARGDRVKALAKNIQYF
TRBD2	TRBV11-2	few	TRBJ2-1	TGTGCCAGCAGCTGGACTAGCTTAGGGCGTGAGCAGTTCTTC	CASSWTSLGREQFF
TRBD2	TRBV29-1	few	TRBJ2-5	TGCAGCGTTGACGGCACGACAGGGACGGCTAGCGGGAGGGTAGAGACCCAGTACTTC	CSVDGTTGTASGRVETQYF
TRBD2	TRBV6-6	few	TRBJ2-1	TGTGCCAGCAGTTACGATAGCGGGCGACCCTACAATGAGCAGTTCTTC	CASSYDSGRPYNEQFF
-	TRBV7-9	-	TRBJ2-3	TGTGCCAGCAGCGGGGCGCCTAGCACAGATACGCAGTATTTT	CASSGAPSTDTQYF
-	TRBV6-5	few	TRBJ2-7	TGTGCCAGCAGTTACCAACAAGGAGCGGGTCCTTCCTACGAGCAGTACTTC	CASSYQQGAGPSYEQYF
-	TRBV7-9	few	TRBJ2-2	TGTGCCAGCAGATGGAACACCGGGGAGCTGTTTTTT	CASRWNTGELFF
-	TRBV7-9	many	TRBJ2-7	TGTGCCAGCAGCCCCGCCCAAAGGATGACTTACGAGCAGTACTTC	CASSPAQRMTYEQYF
TRBD2	TRBV10-3	-	TRBJ2-3	TGTGCCATCAGCCAGACTAGCCGAGATACGCAGTATTTT	CAISQTSRDTQYF
TRBD2	TRBV5-1	-	TRBJ2-1	TGCGCCAGCAGCTTTTTGTGGGAGGGCTTCTCCTACAATGAGCAGTTCTTC	CASSFLWEGFSYNEQFF
-	TRBV4-2	few	TRBJ2-2	TGTGCCAGCAGCCAAGAAAAGGTTACCGGGGAGCTGTTTTTT	CASSQEKVTGELFF
-	TRBV20-1	-	TRBJ1-1	TGCAGTGCTAGAGGTCCCACGGGACACAGACCTGAAGCTTTCTTT	CSARGPTGHRPEAFF
-	TRBV24-1	many	TRBJ1-1	TGTGCCACCAGTGATTTGTCAAACACTGAAGCTTTCTTT	CATSDLSNTEAFF
TRBD2	TRBV2	many	TRBJ2-1	TGTGCCAGCAGTGTGAGTTTGCGGGAGGGCCCCCACAATGAGCAGTTCTTC	CASSVSLREGPHNEQFF
TRBD1	TRBV14	-	TRBJ1-3	TGTGCCAGCAGCCACATAGGACAGGGGACTTCCGCGTATTTT	CASSHIGQGTSAYF
-	TRBV5-1	-	TRBJ2-1	TGCGCCAGCAGCTCGGGCTTAGGGTACGATGAGCAGTTCTTC	CASSSGLGYDEQFF
-	TRBV6-6	many	TRBJ1-4	TGTGCCAGCAGTTCCCCGGCAGGCCGTAATGAAAAACTGTTTTTT	CASSSPAGRNEKLFF
-	TRBV6-2/TRBV6-3	-	TRBJ2-1	TGTGCCAGCAGTTCCCCCCGGCCCGAAAACAATGAGCAGTTCTTC	CASSSPRPENNEQFF
-	TRBV11-2	few	TRBJ1-2	TGTGCCAGCAGTCGCCCGGATTGGGTTCCCCATTATGGCTACACCTTC	CASSRPDWVPHYGYTF
-	TRBV3-1	many	TRBJ1-2	TGTGCCAGCAGCCAAGACAGCCCTCGCTATGGCTACACCTTC	CASSQDSPRYGYTF
-	TRBV4-2	-	TRBJ2-1	TGTGCCAGCAGCCAAGATTCAGGCTACAATGAGCAGTTCTTC	CASSQDSGYNEQFF